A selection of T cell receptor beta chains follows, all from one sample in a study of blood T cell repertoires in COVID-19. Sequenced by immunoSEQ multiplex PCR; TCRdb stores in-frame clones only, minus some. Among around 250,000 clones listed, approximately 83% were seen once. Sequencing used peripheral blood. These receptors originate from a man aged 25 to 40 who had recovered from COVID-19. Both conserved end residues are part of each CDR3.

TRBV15	CATSPASGGVTDTQYF
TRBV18	CASSPSGGTEAFF
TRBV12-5	CASGKEGGTEAFF
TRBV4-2	CASSQETSGGTFSYNEQFF
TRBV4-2	CASSQSLRVNYGYTF
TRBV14	CASSQGWREETQYF
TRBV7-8	CASTPGQRTEAFF
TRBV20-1	CSASWSATNEKLFF
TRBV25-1	CASGGQGLSEQFF
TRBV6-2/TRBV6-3	CASSYKRGNTGELFF
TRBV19	CASSTRDRGRRSPLHF
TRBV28	CASTTGVGEQFF
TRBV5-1	CASSLGQAYSPLHF
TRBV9	CASSVGGRGRSGNTIYF
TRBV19	CASSIDFIGDTEAFF
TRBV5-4	CASSFGVTGNTIYF
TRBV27	CASSSPGQGNTDTQYF
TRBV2	CASSDQAATNEKLFF
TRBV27	CASSLGQGNQPQHF
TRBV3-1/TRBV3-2	CASRVQDFKETQYF
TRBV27	CASSRGRRATNEKLFF
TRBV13	CASSLTEGAGSPLHF
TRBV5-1	CASHTNTGELFF
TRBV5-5	CASSRDRGVYNSPLHF
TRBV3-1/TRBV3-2	CASSHGQGPYNSPLHF
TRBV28	CASSQTSATYQETQYF
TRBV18	CASSPDTRGSQPFF
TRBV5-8	CASSLLTGGKTQYF
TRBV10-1	CASSQGSGTGITGELFF
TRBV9	CASSVAGGTGNEKLFF